This T cell receptor beta chain was found in a study of CD8+ T cells in alopecia areata. Study-wide findings and caveats: Patients shared TCRs less clearly than mice did, possibly for HLA-related reasons.

Germline V gene data show CDR1 as MGHDK and CDR2 as SYGVNS. Trimming took 2 bases from V and 2 from J; bases not matched to a gene: 7. CDR3 size: 16 residues. Reverse transcription of extracted RNA yielded cDNA, which provided the sequencing template. Repertoires were generated with immunoSEQ multiplex PCR, while TCRdb's copy carries only in-frame clones and drops some. The sample contains 130,000 to 150,000 clones, roughly 50% of which appear only once. This clone has just a few counts. Its antigen is unidentified. This TCR came from a human donor with alopecia areata. The specimen was CD4+ T cells sorted from blood. This chain connects TRBV25-1 to TRBJ2-3, with 7 bases that match TRBD1. The CDR3 nucleotides read TGTGCCAGCAGTGAAAGGGTGACAGGGCCCACAGATACGCAGTATTTT. Translated, it gives CASSERVTGPTDTQYF.